Presented here are 31 T cell receptor beta chains from one specimen sequenced in a study of a mutant IDH1 vaccine in newly diagnosed glioma. Antigen specificity for these receptors is unknown. As for time point: week 5, during vaccination. With topical imiquimod, each dose of the vaccine consisted of 300 ug of mutant IDH1 20-mer peptide. Sequencing was performed with immunoSEQ multiplex PCR; in TCRdb, only in-frame clones are kept and a portion is missing. The table shows some 33,000 clones, with roughly 50% occurring only once. The sequenced sample was PBMCs, obtained from a glioma patient whose treatment included an IDH1 peptide vaccine. These receptors were collected from a young woman with glioma.

The chain joins TRBV4-1 to TRBJ1-2, with D possibly matching TRBD1 (6 bases). Trimming removed 4 bases from V and 2 bases from J, with 17 bases in between. Germline loops: CDR1 MGHRA, CDR2 YSYEKL. This CDR3 has 16 residues. CDR3 in amino acids: CASSPTNGGDNYGYTF. CDR3 bases: TGCGCCAGCAGCCCTACAAACGGGGGCGACAACTATGGCTACACCTTC.

The gene calls are TRBV4-3 and TRBJ2-1, with 7 positions matching TRBD1. With 0 bases clipped from V and 13 bases from J, the junction kept 6 bases outside the gene matches. This CDR3 comprises 13 residues. Germline CDR1 reads LGHNA; CDR2 reads YSLEER. CDR3 coding DNA: TGCGCCAGCAGCCAAGAAACTGGGACAGAACAGTTCTTC. Translation: CASSQETGTEQFF.

The chain has TRBV28 and TRBJ1-1; 10 bases line up with TRBD1. V shed 5 bases and J 4 bases; nucleotides not matched to a gene: 4. This CDR3 has 14 amino acids. Per germline, CDR1 MDHEN and CDR2 SYDVKM. CDR3 in amino acids: CASSPGQGGTEAFF. In DNA, the CDR3 is TGTGCCAGCAGTCCTGGACAGGGGGGCACTGAAGCTTTCTTT.

V usage is TRBV11-2 and J usage is TRBJ2-3, with D perhaps TRBD2 (5 bases). V gave up 3 bases and J gave up 6 bases, with 10 bases separating them. The V gene's germline CDR1 is SGHAT and CDR2 FQNNGV. CDR3 length: 13 residues. CDR3 loop: CASSFSGYDTQYF. CDR3 nucleotides: TGTGCCAGCAGCTTTTCGGGGTACGATACGCAGTATTTT.

V is TRBV2 and J is TRBJ2-7; tentatively, D is TRBD1 or TRBD2 (5 bases each). The V end lost 5 bases, the J end lost 13 bases, and 18 bases lay between the germline ends. There are 12 residues in the CDR3. Germline values: CDR1 SNHLY, CDR2 FYNNEI. CDR3: CASSRAAGTKYF. CDR3 nucleotide sequence: TGTGCCAGCAGTCGAGCGGCTGGGACGAAATACTTC.

The genes are TRBV5-4 and TRBJ2-7, with 8 bases aligning to TRBD1. V trimming: 1 base; J trimming: 2 bases; junction bases outside the gene matches: 5. The germline V gene has CDR1 SGHNT and CDR2 YYREEE (reference sequence). The CDR3 runs to 15 residues. CDR3 nucleotides: TGTGCCAGCAGCTTGTCACAGGGGGGTCCCTACGAGCAGTACTTC. Its translation is CASSLSQGGPYEQYF.

As to this clone: Compared with germline, one end of the junction differs, possibly owing to a read error. The same CDR3 arises from other DNA sequences in this sample as well. The chain links TRBV6-5 to TRBJ1-2; the D gene is possibly TRBD1 (6 bases). CDR1 and CDR2 from the germline V gene are MNHEY and SVGAGI. The CDR3 runs to 13 residues. The CDR3 DNA is TGTGCCAGCAGCCCGGACAGTAACTACGGCTACACCTTC. As protein: CASSPDSNYGYTF.

This clone was found once. J is TRBJ2-3 and V is TRBV7-3; D might be TRBD1 (5 bases). Germline lookup yields CDR1 SGHTA and CDR2 FQGTGA. V was pared by 4 bases and J by 2 bases, with 13 bases between. The CDR3 runs 15 residues. The CDR3: CASSSQGTITDTQYF. The CDR3, as DNA: TGTGCCAGCAGCTCGCAGGGCACTATCACAGATACGCAGTATTTT.

This clone was picked up a small number of times. The chain combines TRBV27 with TRBJ2-1, with 16 bases lining up with TRBD2. The germline CDR1 and CDR2 sequences are MNHEY and SMNVEV (reference sequence). V was clipped by 5 bases and J by 12 bases; unmatched bases: 7. There are 15 residues in the CDR3. The DNA of the CDR3 is TGTGCCAGCAGTACGGGACTAGCGGGGGGGCAAGTGCAGTTCTTC. Encoded protein: CASSTGLAGGQVQFF.

The chain carries TRBV6-6 and TRBJ1-1; D remains unclear. This CDR3 region has 12 residues. V was shortened by 2 bases and J by 8 bases, with 9 bases between the two germline ends. Germline values: CDR1 MNHNY, CDR2 SVGAGI (reference sequence). CDR3: CASSYPRGEAFF. The CDR3 DNA is TGTGCCAGCAGTTACCCCCGGGGAGAAGCTTTCTTT.

This clone turned up a few times. The chain combines TRBV25-1 with TRBJ1-4, with 10 bases identical to TRBD1. Per the germline V gene, CDR1 is MGHDK and CDR2 is SYGVNS. This CDR3 has 16 residues. The J segment lost 10 bases and the V segment lost 3 bases, leaving 11 bases of the junction unmatched. CDR3 protein: CASSETRDRGEGKLFF. Written as DNA, the CDR3 is TGTGCCAGCAGTGAGACGAGGGACAGGGGAGAGGGAAAACTGTTTTTT.

This clone came up a few times. The rearrangement joins TRBV25-1 to TRBJ2-1; weak D call: TRBD1 (6 bases). Trimming cost V 3 bases and J 4 bases, with 13 bases left between them. Germline V gene data show CDR1 as MGHDK and CDR2 as SYGVNS. This CDR3 contains 15 residues. DNA for the CDR3: TGTGCCAGCAGTGATGGGGCAGGGGCGTACAATGAGCAGTTCTTC. It encodes CASSDGAGAYNEQFF.

The chain employs TRBV5-1 and TRBJ2-7; D tentatively reads TRBD1 or TRBD2 (5 bases each). V was cut by 5 bases and J by 3 bases, with 9 bases left in between. This CDR3 region has 12 residues. In germline, CDR1 is SGHRS, CDR2 YFSETQ. The chain's CDR3 is CASSLGDYEQYF. CDR3 coding DNA: TGCGCCAGCAGTCTGGGGGACTACGAGCAGTACTTC.

This chain joins TRBV15 and TRBJ1-4; D remains ambiguous. V was clipped by 1 base and J by 12 bases, with 12 bases between them. The CDR3 runs to 13 residues. The V gene's germline CDR1 is LNHNV and CDR2 YYDKDF (reference sequence). CDR3 residues: CATSRVIHKELFF. The CDR3 DNA follows: TGTGCCACCAGCAGAGTAATTCACAAAGAACTGTTTTTT.

CDR3 nucleotide sequence: TGTGCCAGCAGCGTACAGGGTCCCACCGGGGAGCTGTTTTTT. This sequence encodes CASSVQGPTGELFF. This chain joins TRBV11-2 and TRBJ2-2; possibly TRBD1 for D (6 bases). Germline-derived CDR1 and CDR2 are SGHAT and FQNNGV. Deletions cut 5 bases from V and 4 bases from J, with 11 bases between. This CDR3 region has 14 residues.

Only one count was recorded for this clone. The chain links TRBV9 to TRBJ2-1, with D unclear. V lost 0 bases, J lost 0 bases, and 7 bases lay in between. Germline V gives CDR1 SGDLS, CDR2 YYNGEE. The CDR3 contains 15 residues. Here the CDR3 reads CASSVAVASYNEQFF. In DNA form, the CDR3 reads TGTGCCAGCAGCGTAGCGGTGGCCTCCTACAATGAGCAGTTCTTC. The full variable domain, its missing parts supplied by reference TRBV9 and TRBJ2-1, is DSGVTQTPKHLITATGQRVTLRCSPRSGDLSVYWYQQSLDQGLQFLIQYYNGEERAKGNILERFSAQQFPDLHSELNLSSLELGDSALYFCASSVAVASYNEQFFGPGTRLTVL.

This clone was found a few times. J is TRBJ1-1 and V is TRBV9, with a tentative D call TRBD1 (6 bases). CDR3 length: 15 amino acids. V dropped 4 bases and J dropped 4 bases, with 17 bases sitting between them. Germline assignment: CDR1 SGDLS and CDR2 YYNGEE. The CDR3 spells CASSQQTGQLTEAFF. In DNA form, the CDR3 reads TGTGCCAGCAGCCAACAAACCGGACAGCTCACTGAAGCTTTCTTT.

Here the CDR3 reads CASSASNRGIYEQYF. CDR3 coding DNA: TGTGCCAGCAGCGCTTCTAACAGGGGTATCTACGAGCAGTACTTC. The chain combines TRBV25-1 with TRBJ2-7, with TRBD1 matching over 7 bases. The ends lost 6 bases at V and 3 bases at J; junction bases unmatched: 11. CDR1 is MGHDK and CDR2 is SYGVNS in the germline V gene. The CDR3 loop spans 15 amino acids.

This clone has a handful of counts. The chain joins TRBV5-8 to TRBJ1-2; possibly TRBD1 for D (6 bases). Trimming took 3 bases from V and 4 from J, leaving 10 bases between them. The CDR3 sequence is 13 residues long. CDR1 and CDR2 from the germline V gene are SGHTS and YDEGEE. The CDR3: CASSYTGTYGYTF. Here the CDR3 DNA reads TGTGCCAGCAGCTACACAGGGACCTATGGCTACACCTTC.

The gene calls are TRBV10-3 and TRBJ1-5; 9 nucleotides match TRBD1. Trimming took 5 bases from V and 6 from J; bases not matched to a gene: 14. This CDR3 contains 17 residues. Germline CDR1 and CDR2: ENHRY and SYGVKD. CDR3 protein: CAISPGQGWAGTQPQHF. The DNA for the CDR3 is TGTGCCATCAGTCCGGGACAGGGTTGGGCAGGGACTCAGCCCCAGCATTTT.

The table lists this clone with a few counts. The genes are TRBV14 and TRBJ2-1; TRBD2 agrees at 7 bases. The V and J ends lost 1 base and 5 bases, in that order; junction bases with no gene match: 8. The CDR3 is 16 amino acids. Germline lookup yields CDR1 SGHDN and CDR2 FVKESK. CDR3 sequence (DNA): TGTGCCAGCAGCCAAGGCGGGGGTCGTCTTAACAATGAGCAGTTCTTC. Translated, it gives CASSQGGGRLNNEQFF.

A few counts support this clone. The chain uses TRBV5-1 and TRBJ1-1; D gene ambiguous. The length of the CDR3 is 14 residues. Per the germline V gene, CDR1 is SGHRS and CDR2 is YFSETQ. V lost 0 bases and J lost 0, with 6 bases in between. CDR3 bases: TGCGCCAGCAGCTTGGAGGATTTGAACACTGAAGCTTTCTTT. As protein: CASSLEDLNTEAFF.

This clone was seen a few times. This rearrangement joins TRBV6-5 to TRBJ1-5; 8 positions match TRBD1. This CDR3 spans 15 amino acids. Per germline, CDR1 MNHEY and CDR2 SVGAGI. The ends lost 6 bases at V and 0 bases at J; junction bases unmatched: 4. This chain's CDR3 is CASSRQGRSNQPQHF. The CDR3 DNA sequence: TGTGCCAGCAGCCGACAGGGGCGTAGCAATCAGCCCCAGCATTTT.

The V gene is TRBV18, the J gene TRBJ1-2; a weak D match, TRBD1 (6 bases). CDR1 is KGHSH and CDR2 is LQKENI in the germline V gene. Trimming left V 3 bases short and J 8 bases short, with 16 bases between. CDR3 length: 14 amino acids. CDR3 amino acids: CASSPSQGNSGYTF. The CDR3 DNA follows: TGTGCCAGCTCACCCAGCCAGGGGAATTCAGGCTACACCTTC.

This clone was found a few times. The chain uses TRBV28 and TRBJ2-1; unclear D gene. The CDR3 is 15 amino acids. The V gene lost 2 bases and the J gene lost 6 bases, with 14 bases spanning the gap. The germline gives CDR1 MDHEN, CDR2 SYDVKM. For the CDR3, the DNA is TGTGCCAGCAGTTTACGCTTCGGATCAGCCAATGAGCAGTTCTTC. Translation: CASSLRFGSANEQFF.

This chain links TRBV30 with TRBJ2-7; the match to TRBD1 covers 7 bases. Germline V gene sequence: CDR1 GTSNPN, CDR2 SVGIG (reference sequence). This CDR3 has 12 residues. Losses at the gene ends were 1 base for V and 5 bases for J; bases not matched to a gene: 2. The CDR3 coding sequence is TGTGCCTGGAGTGGACAGGGCCACGAGCAGTACTTC. Its translation: CAWSGQGHEQYF.

The gene calls are TRBV6-5 and TRBJ1-1; 8 nucleotides agree with TRBD1. V lost 2 bases to trimming and J lost 5 bases; unmatched junction nucleotides: 4. The CDR3 consists of 14 residues. In germline, CDR1 is MNHEY, CDR2 SVGAGI. This CDR3 reads CASSYQGAETEAFF. CDR3 DNA: TGTGCCAGCAGTTACCAGGGGGCTGAGACTGAAGCTTTCTTT.

The J gene is TRBJ2-3, the V gene TRBV7-2; 7 bases are a match to TRBD2. V dropped 6 bases and J dropped 4; count of bases not matched to a gene: 10. Looked up from germline, CDR1 is SGHTA and CDR2 is FQGNSA. There are 15 residues in the CDR3. The CDR3 loop is CASRGGAGVSDTQYF. The DNA for the CDR3 is TGTGCCAGCAGAGGAGGGGCGGGAGTGTCAGATACGCAGTATTTT.

Written as DNA, the CDR3 is TGTGCCAGCAGCTCGGCGGGACAGGGGGCCCAAGAGACCCAGTACTTC. It translates to CASSSAGQGAQETQYF. The chain employs TRBV7-9 and TRBJ2-5; 12 positions agree with TRBD1. From germline, CDR1 is SEHNR and CDR2 FQNEAQ (reference sequence). The V segment lost 4 bases and the J segment 1 base; nucleotides outside the gene matches: 4. The CDR3 consists of 16 residues. The whole variable domain, remainder taken from reference TRBV7-9 and TRBJ2-5, is DTGVSQNPRHKITKRGQNVTFRCDPISEHNRLYWYRQTLGQGPEFLTYFQNEAQLEKSRLLSDRFSAERPKGSFSTLEIQRTEQGDSAMYLCASSSAGQGAQETQYFGPGTRLLVL.

For the CDR3, the DNA is TGTGCCAGCAGGGCCATATCCTATGGCTACACCTTC. Translated: CASRAISYGYTF. The chain links TRBV6-5 to TRBJ1-2; no definite D call. The V and J ends lost 6 bases and 4 bases respectively, with 9 bases between them. CDR1 and CDR2 from the germline V gene are MNHEY and SVGAGI. The CDR3 runs to 12 residues.

In its sample, this clone was seen a few times. The CDR3 DNA reads as TGTGCCTGGGGACCCTTGTACAGGGAACAGCCCCAGCATTTT. Protein: CAWGPLYREQPQHF. The genes are TRBV30 and TRBJ1-5; D is possibly TRBD1 (6 bases). Germline V gives CDR1 GTSNPN, CDR2 SVGIG (reference sequence). The ends were cut back, 5 bases at V and 7 bases at J, with 18 bases in the middle. This CDR3 is built from 14 residues.